The T cell receptor (beta chain) described here comes from a study of T cell changes during pregnancy in multiple sclerosis. Only in-frame clones appear in the TCRdb table, and some are missing; sequencing was by immunoSEQ multiplex PCR. This table holds some 51,000 clones, approximately 93% found once. Germline values: CDR1 SGDLS, CDR2 YYNGEE. The V gene end was trimmed by 0 bases and the J gene end by 3 bases; junction bases not matched to a gene: 3. The CDR3 is 15 amino acids. The sequence came from a female donor with multiple sclerosis, enrolled in a pregnancy study. Here the sequenced sample was CD4+ T cells from peripheral blood mononuclear cells, taken in the first trimester of pregnancy. This chain connects TRBV9 to TRBJ2-3; 8 nucleotides align to TRBD1. The CDR3 loop is CASSVGQGATDTQYF. The CDR3 DNA sequence: TGTGCCAGCAGCGTAGGTCAGGGGGCTACAGATACGCAGTATTTT.